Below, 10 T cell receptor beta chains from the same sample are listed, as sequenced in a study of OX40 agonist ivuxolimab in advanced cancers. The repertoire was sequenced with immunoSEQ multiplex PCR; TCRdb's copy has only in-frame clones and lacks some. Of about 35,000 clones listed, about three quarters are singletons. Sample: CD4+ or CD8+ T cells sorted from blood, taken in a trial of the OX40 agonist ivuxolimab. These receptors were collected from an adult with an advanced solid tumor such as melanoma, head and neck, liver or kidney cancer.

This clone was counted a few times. The CDR3 DNA is TGTGCCAGCAGCACTCGACAGGGAAAGAACACTGAAGCTTTCTTT. This encodes CASSTRQGKNTEAFF. The J gene is TRBJ1-1, the V gene TRBV7-2; 7 nucleotides align to TRBD1. Trimming removed 5 bases from V and 1 base from J; junction bases left unmatched: 7. The CDR3 has 15 amino acids. CDR1 is SGHTA and CDR2 is FQGNSA in the germline V gene. Complete variable domain (other parts from reference TRBV7-2 and TRBJ1-1): GAGVSQSPSNKVTEKGKDVELRCDPISGHTALYWYRQSLGQGLEFLIYFQGNSAPDKSGLPSDRFSAERTGGSVSTLTIQRTQQEDSAVYLCASSTRQGKNTEAFFGQGTRLTVV.

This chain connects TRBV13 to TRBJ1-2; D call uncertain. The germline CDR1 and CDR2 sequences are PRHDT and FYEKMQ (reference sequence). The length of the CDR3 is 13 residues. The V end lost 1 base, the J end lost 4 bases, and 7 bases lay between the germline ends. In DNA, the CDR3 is TGTGCCAGCAGCTTAGCGGCAGGCTATGGCTACACCTTC. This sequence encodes CASSLAAGYGYTF.

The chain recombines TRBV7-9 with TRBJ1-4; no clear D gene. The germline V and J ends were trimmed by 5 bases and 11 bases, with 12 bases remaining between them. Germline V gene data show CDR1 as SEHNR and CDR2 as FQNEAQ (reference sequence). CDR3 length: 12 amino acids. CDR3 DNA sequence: TGTGCCAGCAGCGCAACAGCCTCCAAACTGTTTTTT. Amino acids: CASSATASKLFF.

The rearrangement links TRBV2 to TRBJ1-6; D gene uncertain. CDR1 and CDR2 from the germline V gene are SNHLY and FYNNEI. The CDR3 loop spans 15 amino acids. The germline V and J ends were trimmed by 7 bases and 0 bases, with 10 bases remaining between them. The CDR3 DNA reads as TGTGCCAGCAACCAATTTAGCTCCTATAATTCACCCCTCCACTTT. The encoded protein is CASNQFSSYNSPLHF. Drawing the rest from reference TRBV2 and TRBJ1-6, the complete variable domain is EPEVTQTPSHQVTQMGQEVILRCVPISNHLYFYWYRQILGQKVEFLVSFYNNEISEKSEIFDDQFSVERPDGSNFTLKIRSTKLEDSAMYFCASNQFSSYNSPLHFGNGTRLTVT.

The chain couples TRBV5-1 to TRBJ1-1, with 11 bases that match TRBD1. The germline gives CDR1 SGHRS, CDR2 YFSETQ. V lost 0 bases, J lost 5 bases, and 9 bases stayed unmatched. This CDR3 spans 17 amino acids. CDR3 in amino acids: CASSLGGQGAMGTEAFF. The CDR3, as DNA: TGCGCCAGCAGCTTGGGTGGACAGGGGGCGATGGGAACTGAAGCTTTCTTT.

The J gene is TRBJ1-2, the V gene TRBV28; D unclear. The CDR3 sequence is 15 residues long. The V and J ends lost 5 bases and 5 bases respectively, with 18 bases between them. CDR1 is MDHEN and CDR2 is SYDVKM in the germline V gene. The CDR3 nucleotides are TGTGCCAGCAGTCAAAAACTGACGCCACTTTATGGCTACACCTTC. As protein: CASSQKLTPLYGYTF.

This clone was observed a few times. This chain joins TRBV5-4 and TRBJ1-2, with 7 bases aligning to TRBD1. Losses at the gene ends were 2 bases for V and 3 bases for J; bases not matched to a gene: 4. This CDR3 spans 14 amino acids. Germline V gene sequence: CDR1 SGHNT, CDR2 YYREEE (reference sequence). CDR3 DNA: TGTGCCAGCAGCTTTCACCAGGGGGACTATGGCTACACCTTC. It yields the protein CASSFHQGDYGYTF. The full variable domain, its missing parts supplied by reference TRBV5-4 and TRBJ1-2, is ETGVTQSPTHLIKTRGQQVTLRCSSQSGHNTVSWYQQALGQGPQFIFQYYREEENGRGNFPPRFSGLQFPNYSSELNVNALELDDSALYLCASSFHQGDYGYTFGSGTRLTVV.

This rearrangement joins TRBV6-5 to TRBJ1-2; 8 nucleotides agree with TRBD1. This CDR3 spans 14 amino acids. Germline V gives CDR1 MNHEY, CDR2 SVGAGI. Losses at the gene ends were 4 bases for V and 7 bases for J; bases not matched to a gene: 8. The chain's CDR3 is CASSSAGQALGYTF. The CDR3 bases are TGTGCCAGCAGTTCCGCGGGACAGGCCCTTGGCTACACCTTC.

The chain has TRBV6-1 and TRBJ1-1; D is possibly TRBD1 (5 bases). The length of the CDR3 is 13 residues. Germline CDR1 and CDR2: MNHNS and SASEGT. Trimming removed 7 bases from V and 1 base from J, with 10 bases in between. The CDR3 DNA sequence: TGTGCCAGCAATGGGGGAGAGAACACTGAAGCTTTCTTT. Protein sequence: CASNGGENTEAFF.

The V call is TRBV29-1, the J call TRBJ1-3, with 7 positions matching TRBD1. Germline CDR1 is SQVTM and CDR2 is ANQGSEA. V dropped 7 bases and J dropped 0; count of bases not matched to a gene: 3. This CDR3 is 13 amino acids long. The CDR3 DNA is TGCAGCGGCCGGGACAGCTCTGGAAACACCATATATTTT. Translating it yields CSGRDSSGNTIYF.